This paragraph reports one T cell receptor (beta chain). Its antigen is still unknown. Produced via immunoSEQ multiplex PCR; TCRdb's table is partial and in-frame only. Among about 1.5 million clones listed, roughly 98% were seen once. The data were obtained in a study of shared clonotypes between healthy human individuals. Overall study: Researchers assigned three CD4 naive, three CD4 memory, two CD8 naive and one CD8 memory plate to each donor. Study-level results: Non-shared clonotypes showed lower generation probabilities than clonotypes common to all four donors. Estimated clonotype richness was generally higher in naive than memory subsets.

V shed 9 bases and J shed 2 bases, with 13 bases lying between them. The CDR3 runs 14 residues. CDR1 and CDR2 from the germline V gene are SNHLY and FYNNEI. Material for sequencing was naive CD4+ T cells sorted from blood. Subset noted: CD45RA+ positively selected. The receptor comes from a man younger than 40 in good health. The genes are TRBV2 and TRBJ2-2; D perhaps matches TRBD1 (5 bases). The CDR3 bases are TGTGCCAGTAATTGGCGGACAAACACCGGGGAGCTGTTTTTT. Protein sequence: CASNWRTNTGELFF.